Below are 9 T cell receptor beta chains sequenced from a single sample in a study of cytomegalovirus exposure and HLA in healthy donors. Method: immunoSEQ multiplex PCR; TCRdb's copy keeps in-frame clones and lacks some. This sample has about 330,000 clones, with about nine tenths found just once. The sequencing input was PBMCs. These receptors were taken from a woman aged 18-29 years in good health and CMV-seronegative.

The J gene is TRBJ1-4, the V gene TRBV28; TRBD1 might be the D (5 bases). The CDR3 is made up of 15 amino acids. Germline V lookup: CDR1 MDHEN, CDR2 SYDVKM. The V gene lost 5 bases and the J gene lost 3 bases, with 13 bases spanning the gap. DNA for the CDR3: TGTGCCAGCAGTCCCCTGGCAGGGCCTAATGAAAAACTGTTTTTT. Protein: CASSPLAGPNEKLFF.

This clone was seen just once. The gene calls are TRBV28 and TRBJ2-7, with 9 nucleotides matching TRBD1. The CDR3 extends over 14 amino acids. V gave up 7 bases and J gave up 6 bases; unmatched junction bases: 10. The germline CDR1 and CDR2 sequences are MDHEN and SYDVKM. In DNA form, the CDR3 reads TGTGCCAGCAACCTGGGGGCGGACAGGGGCGAGCAGTACTTC. As protein: CASNLGADRGEQYF.

J is TRBJ1-1 and V is TRBV4-3; unclear D gene. CDR1 is LGHNA, CDR2 YSLEER, per germline. The CDR3 has 15 amino acids. V lost 3 bases and J lost 4, with 15 bases in between. CDR3 sequence reads: CASSHPGETGTEAFF. CDR3 DNA: TGCGCCAGCAGCCACCCCGGGGAAACGGGCACTGAAGCTTTCTTT.

The chain recombines TRBV7-2 with TRBJ2-7, with D tentatively TRBD2 (5 bases). V lost 6 bases and J 0 bases, leaving 15 bases between the germline ends. The CDR3 loop spans 15 amino acids. Germline V gives CDR1 SGHTA, CDR2 FQGNSA. CDR3 residues: CASSPFGGSSYEQYF. CDR3 in DNA: TGTGCCAGCAGTCCTTTTGGTGGGAGCTCCTACGAGCAGTACTTC.

This chain joins TRBV10-3 and TRBJ2-6, with 7 nucleotides matching TRBD1. The trim removed 8 bases at V and 0 bases at J, leaving 4 bases unmatched. The CDR3 spans 15 residues. Germline CDR1 ENHRY, CDR2 SYGVKD. The CDR3 DNA reads as TGTGCCATCTCGCAGGGGGTCTCTGGGGCCAACGTCCTGACTTTC. Its translation is CAISQGVSGANVLTF.

The rearrangement links TRBV5-6 to TRBJ2-7; 8 nucleotides align to TRBD1. The CDR3 has 16 amino acids. In germline, CDR1 is SGHDT, CDR2 YYEEEE. Trimming removed 2 bases from V and 2 bases from J; junction bases left unmatched: 9. As DNA, the CDR3 is TGTGCCAGCAGCTTTCGGGACAGGAGATCAACCTACGAGCAGTACTTC. This encodes CASSFRDRRSTYEQYF.

The chain links TRBV4-3 to TRBJ2-5; maybe TRBD2 (6 bases). This CDR3 is 15 amino acids long. V was shortened by 4 bases and J by 5 bases, with 17 bases between the two germline ends. Looked up from germline, CDR1 is LGHNA and CDR2 is YSLEER. CDR3 protein: CASSPPGVGVETQYF. CDR3 coding DNA: TGCGCCAGCAGCCCCCCGGGAGTGGGGGTGGAGACCCAGTACTTC.

V gene TRBV9 combines with J gene TRBJ1-2; 7 bases match TRBD1. Germline CDR1 SGDLS, CDR2 YYNGEE. Trimming at V came to 6 bases and at J to 6 bases, leaving 17 bases not matched to a gene. This CDR3 contains 16 residues. The CDR3 protein is CASTAIPDRVGHGYTF. The DNA for the CDR3 is TGTGCCAGCACCGCGATCCCAGACAGGGTGGGCCATGGCTACACCTTC.

This clone appeared a single time. The rearrangement uses TRBV7-9 and TRBJ2-7; possibly TRBD2 for D (6 bases). Germline CDR1 SEHNR, CDR2 FQNEAQ (reference sequence). CDR3 size: 14 residues. V lost 0 bases to trimming and J lost 4 bases, with 10 bases between them. The CDR3 DNA is TGTGCCAGCAGCTTAGCGGGAGGTGGGTACGAGCAGTACTTC. It specifies CASSLAGGGYEQYF.